This TCR beta chain appears in the sequencing data of a study of OX40 agonist ivuxolimab in advanced cancers. Broadly, across the study: Ivuxolimab was an agonistic, fully human IgG2 monoclonal antibody directed against OX40 (CD134), a costimulatory receptor. Partial responses occurred in three dose-escalation patients, of whom one had hepatocellular carcinoma and two had cutaneous melanoma. Prior anti-PD-1, anti-PD-L1 or anti-CTLA-4 therapy was permitted, and checkpoint inhibitors had been received by roughly 42% of dose-escalation patients. A male proportion of about 79% and a mean age of around 60 years, ranging from about 20 to 79, were recorded for the dose-escalation cohort. The purpose of peripheral TCRbeta sequencing was to test whether ivuxolimab changed TCR sequence diversity and led to clonal T-cell expansion. Of the roughly 54 dose-escalation patients, hepatocellular carcinoma was present in about 20, melanoma in approximately 15, renal cell carcinoma in 9 and head and neck cancer in 9. Intravenous ivuxolimab was administered to patients every 2 weeks at six dose levels: 0.01, 0.1, 0.3, 1.5, 3 and 10 mg/kg. The paper describes the monotherapy dose-escalation part (N of about 47 patients) of the phase I trial of ivuxolimab.

Genomic DNA was isolated from the sorted cells so that the TCRbeta CDR3 region could be sequenced. TCRbeta CDR3 regions were sequenced using the immunoSEQ Assay. TCRdb re-hosts the immuneACCESS table, in-frame sequences only. Its copies lack some clones; in the studies checked, an unresolved V gene accounts for under half of them, and the cause for the rest is not known. For this sample there are about 82,000 clones; less than 85% appear just once. Roughly 0.8% of the sample is held by the ten biggest clonotypes. Concerning this clone itself: The antigen this receptor binds is unknown. Base qualities are missing; no much larger clone stands one base away.

The germline V and J ends show losses of 7 bases and 0 bases respectively, and no gene match explains 8 bases of the junction. CDR1 and CDR2, looked up from the germline V gene, are ENHRY and SYGVKD. Counted from cysteine to phenylalanine, this CDR3 has 17 amino acids. Only the CDR3 DNA is retained, 51 bases long and in frame from the first base. Patients with autoimmune disease history or receiving systemic immunosuppression were excluded from the trial. Peripheral blood for TCR sequencing was collected from all dose cohorts at baseline, on cycle 4 day 1, and on cycle 7 day 1. Samples came from an open-label, multicenter, first-in-human phase I dose-escalation trial of ivuxolimab. The trial enrolled adults with locally advanced or metastatic head and neck squamous cell, hepatocellular, melanoma or renal cell carcinoma. CD4+ and CD8+ T cells were sorted separately from peripheral blood before TCR sequencing.

Broad study findings and their caveats: At doses from 0.1 to 3.0 mg/kg, clonal expansion was seen in both CD4+ and CD8+ blood T cells between baseline and week 6. Partial responders in the 0.1-3.0 mg/kg groups had among the lowest normalized peripheral clonal expansion, especially among CD8+ T cells. The antigen specificity of the clonally expanded peripheral T cells was not determined. Low levels of normalized T-cell clonal expansion were also seen in some nonresponding patients. After ivuxolimab, more expanded clones were found on average in CD8+ T cells than in CD4+ T cells.

This receptor was taken from an adult with an advanced solid tumor such as melanoma, head and neck, liver or kidney cancer. The starting material was CD4+ or CD8+ T cells sorted from blood, obtained in a trial of the OX40 agonist ivuxolimab. This receptor chain uses TRBV10-3 and TRBJ2-2, with 10 bases matching TRBD2. In nucleotides, the sequence is TGTGCCATCAAGGCGCTAGCGGGGGAGACGAACACCGGGGAGCTGTTTTTT. Its protein product is CAIKALAGETNTGELFF.